These 4 T cell receptor beta chains came from one sample sequenced in a study of neurological immune-mediated disorders. TCRdb redid the calling of the 5' RACE reads with MiXCR, one entry per CDR3 protein. The sample contains 81,000 or so distinct CDR3 sequences, roughly 4.7% of which appear only once. Sequenced input: PBMCs. The receptor source for this set is a woman aged 25 to 39 with multiple sclerosis.

The rearrangement links TRBV10-2 to TRBJ2-1, with 8 nucleotides matching TRBD2. The V and J ends lost 3 bases and 12 bases, in that order; junction bases with no gene match: 13. Germline assignment: CDR1 WSHSY and CDR2 SAAADI. The CDR3 has 15 amino acids. CDR3 bases: TGCGCCAGCAGTGAACCGAGCGGGGGCCCTCCGTGGCAGTTCTTC. Encoded protein: CASSEPSGGPPWQFF.

There are a few counts of this clonotype. The chain couples TRBV29-1 to TRBJ1-2; D possibly corresponds to TRBD1 (6 bases). CDR1 SQVTM and CDR2 ANQGSEA come from the germline V gene. The CDR3 is 12 amino acids. The V end was cut by 3 bases, the J end by 5 bases, with 10 bases between. The CDR3, as DNA: TGCAGCGTTGAGACGGGGACATATGGCTACACCTTC. It translates to CSVETGTYGYTF.

At least ten counts were recorded for this clonotype. DNA for the CDR3: TGCAGTGCTAGCGCAGATGTCTATGGCTACACCTTC. Protein sequence: CSASADVYGYTF. The rearrangement links TRBV20-1 to TRBJ1-2; D ambiguous. The ends were cut back, 3 bases at V and 4 bases at J, with 9 bases in the middle. Germline V lookup: CDR1 DFQATT, CDR2 SNEGSKA (reference sequence). The CDR3 is 12 amino acids.

This clonotype has a count of ten or more. The chain links TRBV29-1 to TRBJ2-5, with 11 positions matching TRBD2. With 0 bases clipped from V and 4 bases from J, the junction kept 13 bases outside the gene matches. The CDR3 runs to 18 residues. CDR1 and CDR2 from the germline V gene are SQVTM and ANQGSEA. CDR3 DNA: TGCAGCGTTGAAGATAGCGGGGGGGCCCGGTTCTCGGGAGAGACCCAGTACTTC. Its translation: CSVEDSGGARFSGETQYF.